This T cell receptor beta chain was retrieved from a study of shared clonotypes between healthy human individuals. V was shortened by 6 bases and J by 4 bases, with 6 bases between the two germline ends. The CDR3 is 11 residues long. Germline V gene sequence: CDR1 LNHDA, CDR2 SQIVND (reference sequence). Sequencing used immunoSEQ multiplex PCR; TCRdb keeps in-frame clones, though not all of them. The data show more than 500,000 clones, more than 95% seen once. Findings and caveats of the study: In several donors, around 5% of naive CD4 clonotypes appeared in common. Sequencing depth was predicted to influence how clonotypes are shared among donors. In the sorted subsets, rarefaction showed sequencing was incomplete despite large depth.

Comments on this clone: Its antigen remains unknown.

Material: naive CD4+ T cells sorted from blood. Subset specified: CD45RA+ positively selected. The genes are TRBV19 and TRBJ2-5; TRBD1 might be the D (6 bases). The sequence was obtained from a woman aged 25 to 39 in good health. The CDR3 DNA reads as TGTGCCAGTAGACAGGGAGAGACCCAGTACTTC. Amino acid sequence: CASRQGETQYF.